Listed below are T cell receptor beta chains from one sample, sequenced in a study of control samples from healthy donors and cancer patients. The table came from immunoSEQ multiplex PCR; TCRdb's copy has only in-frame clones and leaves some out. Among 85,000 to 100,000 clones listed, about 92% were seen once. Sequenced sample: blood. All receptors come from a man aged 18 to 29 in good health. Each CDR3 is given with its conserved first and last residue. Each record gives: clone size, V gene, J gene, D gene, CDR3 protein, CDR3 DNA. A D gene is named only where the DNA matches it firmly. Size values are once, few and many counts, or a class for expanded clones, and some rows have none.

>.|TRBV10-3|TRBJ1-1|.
CAISPRVDTEAFF
TGTGCCATCAGTCCCAGGGTGGACACTGAAGCTTTCTTT
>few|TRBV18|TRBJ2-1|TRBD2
CASSPPGEGTDEQFF
TGTGCCAGCTCACCACCGGGGGAGGGTACGGATGAGCAGTTCTTC
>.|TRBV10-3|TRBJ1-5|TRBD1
CAISPTGDFQPQHF
TGTGCCATCAGCCCTACAGGGGATTTCCAGCCCCAGCATTTT
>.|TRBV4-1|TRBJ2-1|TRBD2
CASSQGSGVDYNEQFF
TGCGCCAGCAGCCAGGGTAGCGGGGTGGATTACAATGAGCAGTTCTTC
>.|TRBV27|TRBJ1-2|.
CASRTSKGVDGYTF
TGTGCCAGCAGAACATCAAAGGGCGTTGATGGCTACACCTTC
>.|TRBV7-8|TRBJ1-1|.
CASSLGPLMNTEAFF
TGTGCCAGCAGCCTAGGGCCCTTAATGAACACTGAAGCTTTCTTT
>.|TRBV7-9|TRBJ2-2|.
CASSLAFTGELFF
TGTGCCAGCAGCTTAGCATTCACCGGGGAGCTGTTTTTT
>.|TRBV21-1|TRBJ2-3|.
CASSKLATYTDTQYF
TGTGCCAGCAGCAAATTGGCTACCTACACAGATACGCAGTATTTT
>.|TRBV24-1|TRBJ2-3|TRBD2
CATSDGGLAGGRTDTQYF
TGTGCCACCAGTGATGGCGGACTAGCGGGGGGGCGCACAGATACGCAGTATTTT
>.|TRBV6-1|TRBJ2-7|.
CASRETTVSHEQYF
TGTGCCAGCAGAGAAACTACAGTCTCCCACGAGCAGTACTTC
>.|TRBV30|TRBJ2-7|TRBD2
CAWGRAYEQYF
TGTGCCTGGGGGAGGGCTTACGAGCAGTACTTC
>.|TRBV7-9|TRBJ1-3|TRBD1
CASSPGQAGNTIYF
TGTGCCAGCAGCCCTGGACAGGCTGGAAACACCATATATTTT
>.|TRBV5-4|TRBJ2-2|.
CASSPPRTGELFF
TGTGCCAGCAGCCCCCCTCGGACCGGGGAGCTGTTTTTT
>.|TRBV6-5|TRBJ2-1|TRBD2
CASSGTSGFYNEQFF
TGTGCCAGCAGCGGGACTAGCGGGTTCTACAATGAGCAGTTCTTC
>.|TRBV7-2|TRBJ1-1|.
CASSWGAGAQNTEAFF
TGTGCCAGCAGCTGGGGGGCAGGGGCCCAGAACACTGAAGCTTTCTTT
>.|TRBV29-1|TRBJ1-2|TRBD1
CSSWDSTFSYGYTF
TGCAGCTCCTGGGACAGCACATTTAGCTATGGCTACACCTTC
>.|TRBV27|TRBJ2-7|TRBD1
CASSLGDRAGYEQYF
TGTGCCAGCAGCCTCGGGGACAGGGCTGGGTACGAGCAGTACTTC
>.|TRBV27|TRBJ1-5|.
CASSTRANQPQHF
TGTGCCAGCAGTACTAGGGCGAATCAGCCCCAGCATTTT
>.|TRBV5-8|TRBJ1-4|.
CASSHRRGSNEKLFF
TGTGCCAGCAGCCACCGCCGAGGATCTAATGAAAAACTGTTTTTT
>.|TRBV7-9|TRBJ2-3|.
CASSLVGRGIGDTQYF
TGTGCCAGCAGCTTAGTTGGAAGGGGAATTGGAGATACGCAGTATTTT
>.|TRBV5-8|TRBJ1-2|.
CASSLAIGRNYGYTF
TGTGCCAGCAGCTTGGCCATCGGCAGAAACTATGGCTACACCTTC
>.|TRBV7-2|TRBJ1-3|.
CASSLAGGGNTIYF
TGTGCCAGCAGCTTAGCCGGGGGTGGAAACACCATATATTTT
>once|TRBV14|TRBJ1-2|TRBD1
CASSQLDRGYGYTF
TGTGCCAGCAGCCAACTTGACAGGGGATACGGCTACACCTTC
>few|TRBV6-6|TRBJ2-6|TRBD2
CASSPGGGGGANVLTF
TGTGCCAGCAGTCCCGGGGGGGGCGGTGGGGCCAACGTCCTGACTTTC
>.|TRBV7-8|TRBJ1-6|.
CASSLAGTEISSYNSPLHF
TGTGCCAGCAGCTTAGCCGGGACCGAAATTAGCTCCTATAATTCACCCCTCCACTTT
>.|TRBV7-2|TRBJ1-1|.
CASRLDGQKNTEAFF
TGTGCCAGCAGGTTAGACGGACAGAAAAACACTGAAGCTTTCTTT
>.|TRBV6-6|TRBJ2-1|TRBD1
CASSPRTGDYNEQFF
TGTGCCAGCAGTCCCCGGACAGGGGACTACAATGAGCAGTTCTTC
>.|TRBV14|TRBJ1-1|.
CASSLARSRGTSNTEAFF
TGTGCCAGCAGCCTTGCCAGGAGCAGGGGAACATCGAACACTGAAGCTTTCTTT
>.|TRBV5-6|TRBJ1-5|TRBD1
CASSLKSLGQGARGQPQHF
TGTGCCAGCAGCTTGAAAAGTTTGGGACAGGGGGCCAGGGGTCAGCCCCAGCATTTT
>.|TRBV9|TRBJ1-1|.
CASSVVQGLNTEAFF
TGTGCCAGCAGCGTAGTACAGGGCTTGAACACTGAAGCTTTCTTT
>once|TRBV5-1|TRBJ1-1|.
CASSPLGTNTEAFF
TGCGCCAGCAGTCCTCTAGGGACGAACACTGAAGCTTTCTTT
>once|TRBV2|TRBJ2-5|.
CASSETQRTVRGTQYF
TGTGCCAGCAGTGAAACCCAGCGGACGGTTCGCGGGACCCAGTACTTC
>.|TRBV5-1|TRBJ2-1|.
CASSLVLGQEAGNEQFF
TGCGCCAGCAGCTTGGTTTTAGGGCAAGAGGCTGGGAATGAGCAGTTCTTC
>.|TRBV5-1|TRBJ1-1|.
CASSLEGSRDTEAFF
TGCGCCAGCAGCTTGGAGGGGTCTAGAGACACTGAAGCTTTCTTT
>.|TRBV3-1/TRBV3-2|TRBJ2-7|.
CASSLRALRSYEQYF
TGTGCCAGCAGCCTCCGGGCTCTTCGCTCCTACGAGCAGTACTTC
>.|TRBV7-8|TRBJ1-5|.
CASSQRQDLRPQHF
TGTGCCAGCAGCCAACGACAGGATCTTCGGCCCCAGCATTTT
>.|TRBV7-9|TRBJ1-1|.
CASSFSGTEAFF
TGTGCCAGCAGTTTCTCGGGAACTGAAGCTTTCTTT
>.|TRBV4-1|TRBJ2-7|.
CASSQDVLESSYEQYF
TGCGCCAGCAGCCAAGATGTTCTGGAGAGCTCCTACGAGCAGTACTTC
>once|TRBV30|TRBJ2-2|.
CAWSLGTVTGELFF
TGTGCCTGGAGTCTGGGGACGGTCACCGGGGAGCTGTTTTTT
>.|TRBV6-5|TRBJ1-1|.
CASSRGNTEAFF
TGTGCCAGCAGTCGAGGGAACACTGAAGCTTTCTTT
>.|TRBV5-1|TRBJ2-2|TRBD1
CASSLVGTGNTGELFF
TGCGCCAGCAGCTTGGTTGGGACAGGTAACACCGGGGAGCTGTTTTTT
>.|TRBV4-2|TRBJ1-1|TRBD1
CASRPGGALKNTEAFF
TGTGCCAGCAGACCAGGGGGGGCTCTCAAGAACACTGAAGCTTTCTTT
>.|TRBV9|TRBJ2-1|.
CASSVGDSLYNEQFF
TGTGCCAGCAGCGTAGGGGACTCCCTCTACAATGAGCAGTTCTTC
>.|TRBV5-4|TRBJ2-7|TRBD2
CASSLTSGTISYEQYF
TGTGCCAGCAGCTTGACTAGCGGGACTATATCCTACGAGCAGTACTTC
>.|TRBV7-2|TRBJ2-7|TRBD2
CASSLATSASYEQYF
TGTGCCAGCAGCTTAGCGACTAGCGCTAGTTACGAGCAGTACTTC
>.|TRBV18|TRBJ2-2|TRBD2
CASSPIIAGGSTGELFF
TGTGCCAGCTCACCAATCATCGCGGGAGGAAGTACCGGGGAGCTGTTTTTT
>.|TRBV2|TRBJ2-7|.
CASSELRTGTGQYF
TGTGCCAGCAGTGAATTGCGGACTGGGACTGGGCAGTACTTC
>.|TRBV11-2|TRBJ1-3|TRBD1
CASSSGTGVRNTIYF
TGTGCCAGCAGCTCCGGGACAGGTGTGAGAAACACCATATATTTT
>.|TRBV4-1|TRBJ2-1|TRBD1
CASSQQLQGAGYNEQFF
TGCGCCAGCAGCCAACAACTGCAGGGGGCTGGCTACAATGAGCAGTTCTTC
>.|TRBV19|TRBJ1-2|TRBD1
CASSIFGTGQDGYTF
TGTGCCAGTAGTATATTCGGGACAGGGCAGGATGGCTACACCTTC
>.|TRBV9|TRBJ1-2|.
CASSVGYGYTF
TGTGCCAGCAGCGTCGGCTATGGCTACACCTTC
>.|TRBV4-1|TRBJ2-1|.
CASSFRVVRLSSYNEQFF
TGCGCCAGCAGCTTCCGTGTCGTCAGATTGAGCTCCTACAATGAGCAGTTCTTC
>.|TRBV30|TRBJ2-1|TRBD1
CARASQGSSYNEQFF
TGTGCCCGAGCCTCACAGGGGAGCTCCTACAATGAGCAGTTCTTC